The T cell receptor beta chain under discussion was sequenced for a study of beta chain features in type 1 diabetes. The CDR3 sequence is 15 residues long. CDR1 is SGHNT and CDR2 is YYREEE in the germline V gene (reference sequence). General study results and limits: At VDJ recombination sites, type 1 diabetes patients had fewer insertions and more deleted nucleotides.

Reverse transcription of all isolated RNA meant that expressed TCRB transcripts were sequenced. Data came from immunoSEQ multiplex PCR; TCRdb stores just in-frame clones and leaves some out. The data contain some 220,000 clones, under 13% of them seen just once; the ten biggest clones take up 1% to 1.5%. About this clone itself: The antigen remains unidentified.

This chain joins TRBV5-4 and TRBJ2-5; D may match TRBD1 or TRBD2 (6 bases each). The J call may not be correct, given that the DNA end is closer to TRBJ2-7. This receptor was taken from a man in his late teens or twenties in good health. Sequenced input: central memory CD4+ T cells from blood. The CDR3 DNA is TGTGCCAGCAGCTTGGGGGGGGCCATGCGCTACGAGCAGTACTTC. Protein: CASSLGGAMRYEQYF.